The rows below give T cell receptor beta chains drawn from one sample of a study of early T cells in non-severe SARS-CoV-2 infection. TCRdb passed the 5' RACE reads through MiXCR, listing each CDR3 protein once. Here the sample spans about 64,000 distinct CDR3 sequences, more than 4% being singletons. The specimen sequenced was whole blood. These receptors were taken from an adult who was a healthcare worker with PCR-confirmed SARS-CoV-2 infection or an uninfected control (not recorded which). CDR3s include the opening cysteine and the closing phenylalanine or tryptophan. Each record gives: J gene, D gene, V gene, clone size, CDR3 DNA, CDR3 protein. D genes are given only for firm matches. The size of a clone is reported for some rows only, either as once, few or many, or as a class for expanded clones.

TRBJ2-5 | TRBD2 | TRBV11-1 | many | TGTGCCAGCAGCTTACGCGGGGGGGAGACCCAGTACTTC | CASSLRGGETQYF
TRBJ2-3 | TRBD1 | TRBV5-1 | many | TGCGCCAGCTACACCGGGACAGGGAGCACAGATACGCAGTATTTT | CASYTGTGSTDTQYF
TRBJ2-1 | NA | TRBV7-2 | few | TGTGCCAGCAGCTCCCCTCGACAGGTCTACAATGAGCAGTTCTTC | CASSSPRQVYNEQFF
TRBJ2-1 | TRBD1 | TRBV3-1 | NA | TGTGCCAGCAGCCAAGGCGTTGCAGGGGGCTACAATGAGCAGTTCTTC | CASSQGVAGGYNEQFF
TRBJ2-7 | NA | TRBV7-9 | few | TGTGCCAGCAGCATGACAGTGAACGAGCAGTACTTC | CASSMTVNEQYF
TRBJ2-6 | NA | TRBV20-1 | many | TGCAGTGCGGAGTTAACGGGTGACTCTGGGGCCAACGTCCTGACTTTC | CSAELTGDSGANVLTF
TRBJ1-4 | NA | TRBV6-6 | many | TGTGCCAGCAGCCGGGACGGACCACCGGAAAAACTGTTTTTT | CASSRDGPPEKLFF
TRBJ2-6 | NA | TRBV12-3/TRBV12-4 | many | TGTGCCAGCAGTTTAAGAGGGTCTGGGGCCAACGTCCTGACTTTC | CASSLRGSGANVLTF
TRBJ2-6 | NA | TRBV10-3 | few | TGTGCCATCAGGGAGGGACTTGGGGCCAACGTCCTGACTTTC | CAIREGLGANVLTF
TRBJ1-1 | NA | TRBV3-1 | medium-sized | TGTGCCAGCAGCCAAGGAGTCAGTCAAGCTTTCTTT | CASSQGVSQAFF
TRBJ2-7 | NA | TRBV3-1 | NA | TGTGCCAGCAGCCAAGGAGTCGGGAGCTACGAGCAGTACTTC | CASSQGVGSYEQYF
TRBJ2-3 | NA | TRBV10-3 | many | TGTGCCATCCAGGACAGCAGCACAGATACGCAGTATTTT | CAIQDSSTDTQYF
TRBJ2-7 | TRBD2 | TRBV13 | many | TGTGCCAGCAGCCGCTCTGAAGGGGCTAGCGGGTACGAGCAGTACTTC | CASSRSEGASGYEQYF
TRBJ1-5 | TRBD1 | TRBV2 | many | TGTGCCAGCAGTGCCGACAGGGATAGCAATCAGCCCCAGCATTTT | CASSADRDSNQPQHF
TRBJ1-1 | NA | TRBV6-2/TRBV6-3 | many | TGTGCCAGCGGACGAAACACTGAAGCTTTCTTT | CASGRNTEAFF
TRBJ2-1 | TRBD2 | TRBV19 | many | TGTGCCAGTAGTGCCCTGACTAGCGGGATTGTGAATGAGCAGTTCTTC | CASSALTSGIVNEQFF
TRBJ1-2 | NA | TRBV11-2 | many | TGTGCCAGCAGCCGCTCTAACTATGGCTACACCTTC | CASSRSNYGYTF
TRBJ1-5 | NA | TRBV2 | many | TGTGCCAGCAGTGAACAGGGTGGGGATCAGCCCCAGCATTTT | CASSEQGGDQPQHF
TRBJ2-3 | NA | TRBV3-1 | NA | TGTGCCAGCAGCCTTCAGAGGGGTCGGGCAGATACGCAGTATTTT | CASSLQRGRADTQYF
TRBJ2-1 | NA | TRBV2 | many | TGTGCCAGCAGTGACGTGGGGTACCTTTCCTACAATGAGCAGTTCTTC | CASSDVGYLSYNEQFF
TRBJ1-3 | TRBD1 | TRBV6-1 | many | TGTGCCAGCAGACCAGGGACAGGGTTGGGAAACACCATATATTTT | CASRPGTGLGNTIYF
TRBJ2-7 | TRBD2 | TRBV11-2 | many | TGTGCCAGCAGTTATACTAGCGGCTACGAGCAGTACTTC | CASSYTSGYEQYF
TRBJ1-3 | NA | TRBV3-1 | many | TGTGCCAGCAGCCAAGAGCGGGGAACTGGAAACACCATATATTTT | CASSQERGTGNTIYF
TRBJ2-3 | TRBD2 | TRBV20-1 | NA | TGCAGTGCTAGAGACCCCAGCGGGGGAGGGACAGATACGCAGTATTTT | CSARDPSGGGTDTQYF
TRBJ2-7 | NA | TRBV24-1 | NA | TGTGCCACCAGTGATTCATCCAACAGTTACGAGCAGTACTTC | CATSDSSNSYEQYF
TRBJ2-7 | TRBD1 | TRBV27 | many | TGTGCCAGCAGTTTAGACAGGGGGGCCTACGAGCAGTACTTC | CASSLDRGAYEQYF
TRBJ2-1 | NA | TRBV24-1 | few | TGTGCCACCAGTGTTGGGGACGTGAATGAGCAGTTCTTC | CATSVGDVNEQFF
TRBJ2-1 | TRBD2 | TRBV10-1 | NA | TGCGCCAGCAGTTCTACTAGCGGGGGGGCCGGACGGCAGTTCTTC | CASSSTSGGAGRQFF
TRBJ1-2 | NA | TRBV4-1 | NA | TGCGCCAGCAGCCAAGATCCTTACAGTAACTATGGCTACACCTTC | CASSQDPYSNYGYTF
TRBJ2-5 | TRBD1 | TRBV7-2 | many | TGTGCCAGCAGCCCCGCGGGACAGGAGCAAGAGACCCAGTACTTC | CASSPAGQEQETQYF
TRBJ2-3 | NA | TRBV7-8 | many | TGTGCCAGCAGCTCCCAATGGGATACGCAGTATTTT | CASSSQWDTQYF
TRBJ1-5 | NA | TRBV7-9 | NA | TGTGCCAGCAGCCCTCTCCCCAATCAGCCCCAGCATTTT | CASSPLPNQPQHF
TRBJ1-6 | TRBD1 | TRBV5-5 | NA | TGTGCCAGCAGCCCACGGACAGGGCTCTCCTATAATTCACCCCTCCACTTT | CASSPRTGLSYNSPLHF
TRBJ2-7 | NA | TRBV5-1 | many | TGCGCCAGCAGCCCTGGGGGACGGCAATCCTACGAGCAGTACTTC | CASSPGGRQSYEQYF